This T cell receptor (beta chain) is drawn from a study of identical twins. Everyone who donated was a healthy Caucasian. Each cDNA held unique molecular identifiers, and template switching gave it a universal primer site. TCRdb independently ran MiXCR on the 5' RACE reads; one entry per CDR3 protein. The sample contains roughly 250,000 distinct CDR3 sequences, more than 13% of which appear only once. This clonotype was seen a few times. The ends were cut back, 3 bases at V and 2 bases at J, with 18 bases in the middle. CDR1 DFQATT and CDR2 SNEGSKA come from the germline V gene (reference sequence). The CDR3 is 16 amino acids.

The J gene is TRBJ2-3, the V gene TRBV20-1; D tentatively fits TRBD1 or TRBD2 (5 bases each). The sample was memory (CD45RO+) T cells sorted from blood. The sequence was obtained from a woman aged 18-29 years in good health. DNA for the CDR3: TGCAGTGCTAGGGTCGTGGGACCAGGGATCACAGATACGCAGTATTTT. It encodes CSARVVGPGITDTQYF.